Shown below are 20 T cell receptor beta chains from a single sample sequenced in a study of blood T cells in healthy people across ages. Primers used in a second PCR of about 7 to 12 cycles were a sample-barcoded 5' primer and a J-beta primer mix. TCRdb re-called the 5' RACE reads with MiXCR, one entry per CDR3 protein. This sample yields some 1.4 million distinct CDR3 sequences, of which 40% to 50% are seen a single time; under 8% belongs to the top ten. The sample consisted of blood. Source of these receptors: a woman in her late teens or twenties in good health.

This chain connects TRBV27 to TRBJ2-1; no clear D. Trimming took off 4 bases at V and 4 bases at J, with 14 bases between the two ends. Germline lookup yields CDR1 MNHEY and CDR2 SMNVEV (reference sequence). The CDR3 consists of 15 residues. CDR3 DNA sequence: TGTGCCAGCAGTTCCTCCGGGCACATTTACAATGAGCAGTTCTTC. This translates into CASSSSGHIYNEQFF.

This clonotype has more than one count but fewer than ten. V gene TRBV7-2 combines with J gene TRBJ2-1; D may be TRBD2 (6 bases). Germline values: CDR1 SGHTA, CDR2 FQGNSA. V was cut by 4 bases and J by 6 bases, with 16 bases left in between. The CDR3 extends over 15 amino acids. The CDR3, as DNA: TGTGCCAGCAGCTGGAGGCCGGGAGAAATCAATGAGCAGTTCTTC. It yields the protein CASSWRPGEINEQFF.

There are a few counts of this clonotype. Here the CDR3 reads CSVEGPLLGNEQFF. The CDR3 DNA is TGCAGCGTTGAAGGTCCCCTACTGGGCAATGAGCAGTTCTTC. The chain links TRBV29-1 to TRBJ2-1; D uncertain. Trimming took 1 base from V and 6 from J, leaving 13 bases between them. The CDR3 is made up of 14 amino acids. Looked up from germline, CDR1 is SQVTM and CDR2 is ANQGSEA.

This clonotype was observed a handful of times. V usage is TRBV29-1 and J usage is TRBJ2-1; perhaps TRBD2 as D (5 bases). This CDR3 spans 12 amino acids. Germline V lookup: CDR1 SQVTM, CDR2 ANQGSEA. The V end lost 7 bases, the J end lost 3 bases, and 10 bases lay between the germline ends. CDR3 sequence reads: CSAHRDYNEQFF. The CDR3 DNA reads TGCAGCGCGCACCGGGACTACAATGAGCAGTTCTTC.

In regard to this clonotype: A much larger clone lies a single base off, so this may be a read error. CDR3 DNA sequence: TGTGCCAGCAGTTTAGGGGCAGACTACGAGCAGTTCTTC. Its translation: CASSLGADYEQFF. The chain joins TRBV12-3 or TRBV12-4 to TRBJ2-1; TRBD2 might be the D (5 bases). Trimming stripped 1 base from V and 10 bases from J, with 11 bases between. The CDR3 has 13 residues.

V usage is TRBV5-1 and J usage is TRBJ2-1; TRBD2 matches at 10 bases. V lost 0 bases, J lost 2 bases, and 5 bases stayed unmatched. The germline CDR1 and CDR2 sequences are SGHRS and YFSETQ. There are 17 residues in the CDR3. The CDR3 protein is CASSLVGAGGPYNEQFF. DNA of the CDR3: TGCGCCAGCAGCTTGGTTGGAGCGGGAGGGCCCTACAATGAGCAGTTCTTC.

The DNA for the CDR3 is TGTGCCAGCAGCTTATATGCCTACAATGAGCAGTACTTC. This gives the protein CASSLYAYNEQYF. The chain links TRBV7-9 to TRBJ2-1; D not certain. The DNA end favors TRBJ2-7, so the J call may be wrong. CDR3 size: 13 residues. CDR1 is SEHNR and CDR2 is FQNEAQ in the germline V gene (reference sequence).

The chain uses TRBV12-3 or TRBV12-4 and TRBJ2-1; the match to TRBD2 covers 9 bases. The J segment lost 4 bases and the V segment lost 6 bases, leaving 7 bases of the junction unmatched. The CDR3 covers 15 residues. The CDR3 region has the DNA TGTGCCAGCAGCCGACTAGCGGCAAAGTACAATGAGCAGTTCTTC. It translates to CASSRLAAKYNEQFF.

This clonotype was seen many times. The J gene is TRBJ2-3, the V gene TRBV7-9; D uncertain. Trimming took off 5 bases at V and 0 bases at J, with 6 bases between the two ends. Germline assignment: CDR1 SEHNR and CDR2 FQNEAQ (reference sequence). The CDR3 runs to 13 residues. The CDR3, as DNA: TGTGCCAGCAGCACCGCTAGCACAGATACGCAGTATTTT. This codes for CASSTASTDTQYF.

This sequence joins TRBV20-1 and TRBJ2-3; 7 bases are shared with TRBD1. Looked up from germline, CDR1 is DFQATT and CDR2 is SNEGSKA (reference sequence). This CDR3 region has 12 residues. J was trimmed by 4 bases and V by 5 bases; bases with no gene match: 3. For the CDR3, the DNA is TGCAGTGCTTATCAGGGGGCAGATACGCAGTATTTT. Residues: CSAYQGADTQYF.

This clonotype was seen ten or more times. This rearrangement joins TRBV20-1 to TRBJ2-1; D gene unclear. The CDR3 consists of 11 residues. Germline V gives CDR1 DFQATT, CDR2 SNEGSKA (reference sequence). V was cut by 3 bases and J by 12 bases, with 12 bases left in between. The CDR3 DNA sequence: TGCAGTGCTAGGATCGGGTTCGGGCAGTTCTTC. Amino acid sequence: CSARIGFGQFF.

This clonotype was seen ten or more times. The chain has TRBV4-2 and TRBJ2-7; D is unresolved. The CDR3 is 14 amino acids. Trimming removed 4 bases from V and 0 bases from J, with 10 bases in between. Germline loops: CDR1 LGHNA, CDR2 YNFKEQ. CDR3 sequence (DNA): TGTGCCAGCAGCCTAGTCCTGAGCTCCTACGAGCAGTACTTC. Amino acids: CASSLVLSSYEQYF.

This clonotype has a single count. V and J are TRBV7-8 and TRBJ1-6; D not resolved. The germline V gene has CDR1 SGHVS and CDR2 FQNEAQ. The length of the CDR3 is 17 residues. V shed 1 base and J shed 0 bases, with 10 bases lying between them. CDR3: CASSLERQISYNSPLHF. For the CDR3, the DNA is TGTGCCAGCAGCTTAGAGCGCCAGATCTCCTATAATTCACCCCTCCACTTT.

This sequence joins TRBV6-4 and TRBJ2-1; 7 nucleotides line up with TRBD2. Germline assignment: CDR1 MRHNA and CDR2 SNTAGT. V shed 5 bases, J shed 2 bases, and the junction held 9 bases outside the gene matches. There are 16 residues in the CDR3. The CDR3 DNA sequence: TGTGCCAGCAGTAGACAATCTAGCGGAGCCTACAATGAGCAGTTCTTC. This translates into CASSRQSSGAYNEQFF.

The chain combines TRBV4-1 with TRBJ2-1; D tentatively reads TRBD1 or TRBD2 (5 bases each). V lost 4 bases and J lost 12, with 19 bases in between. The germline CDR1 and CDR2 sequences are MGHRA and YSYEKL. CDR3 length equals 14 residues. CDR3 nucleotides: TGCGCCAGCAGCCCAAGGGACCCTCTCGATGGGCAGTTCTTC. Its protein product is CASSPRDPLDGQFF.

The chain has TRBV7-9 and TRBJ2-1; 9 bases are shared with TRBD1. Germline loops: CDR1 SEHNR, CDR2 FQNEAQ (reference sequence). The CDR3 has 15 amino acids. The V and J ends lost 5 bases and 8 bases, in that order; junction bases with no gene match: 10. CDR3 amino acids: CASSQQDRGIDEQFF. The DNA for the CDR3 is TGTGCCAGCAGCCAACAGGACAGGGGAATTGATGAGCAGTTCTTC.

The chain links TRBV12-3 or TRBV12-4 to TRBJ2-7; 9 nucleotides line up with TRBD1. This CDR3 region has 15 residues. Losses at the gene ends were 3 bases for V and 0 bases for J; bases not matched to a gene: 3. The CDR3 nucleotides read TGTGCCAGCAGTTTGACAGGGGGATTCTCCTACGAGCAGTACTTC. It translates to CASSLTGGFSYEQYF.

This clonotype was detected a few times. The CDR3 DNA follows: TGCAGCGTTGTTGGGGACAGGGGCTTTGGGGACGAGCAGTACTTC. It codes for CSVVGDRGFGDEQYF. The chain employs TRBV29-1 and TRBJ2-7, with 10 positions matching TRBD1. This CDR3 has 15 residues. Germline V gene data show CDR1 as SQVTM and CDR2 as ANQGSEA. Trimming cost V 4 bases and J 5 bases; bases outside gene matches: 11.

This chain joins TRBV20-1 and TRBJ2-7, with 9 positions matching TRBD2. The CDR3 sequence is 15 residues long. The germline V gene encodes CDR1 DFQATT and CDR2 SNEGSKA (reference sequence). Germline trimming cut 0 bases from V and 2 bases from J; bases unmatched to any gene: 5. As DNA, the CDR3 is TGCAGTGCTAGAGATAGCGGGAGTGGGGCCTACGAGCAGTACTTC. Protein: CSARDSGSGAYEQYF.

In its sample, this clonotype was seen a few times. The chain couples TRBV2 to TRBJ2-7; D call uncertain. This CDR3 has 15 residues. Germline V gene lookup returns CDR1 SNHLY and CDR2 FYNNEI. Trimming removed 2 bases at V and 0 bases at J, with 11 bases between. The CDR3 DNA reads TGTGCCAGCAGTGAACCCCCTTCTAGCTCCTACGAGCAGTACTTC. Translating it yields CASSEPPSSSYEQYF.